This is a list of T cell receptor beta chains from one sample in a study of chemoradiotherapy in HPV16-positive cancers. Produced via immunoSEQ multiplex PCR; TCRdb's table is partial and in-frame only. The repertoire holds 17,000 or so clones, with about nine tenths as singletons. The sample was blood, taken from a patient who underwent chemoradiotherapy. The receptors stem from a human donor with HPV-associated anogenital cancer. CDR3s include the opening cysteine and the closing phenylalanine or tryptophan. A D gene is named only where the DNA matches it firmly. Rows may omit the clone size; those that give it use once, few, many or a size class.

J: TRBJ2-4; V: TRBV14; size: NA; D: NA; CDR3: CASSQEGQGSKNIQYF; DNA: TGTGCCAGCAGCCAAGAAGGCCAGGGGTCCAAAAACATTCAGTACTTC
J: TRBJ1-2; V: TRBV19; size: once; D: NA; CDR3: CASIGNPGPKAHGYTF; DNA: TGTGCCAGTATTGGTAACCCGGGCCCCAAGGCTCATGGCTACACCTTC
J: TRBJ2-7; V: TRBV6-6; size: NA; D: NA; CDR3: CASSPTGPLGQYF; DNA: TGTGCCAGCAGCCCGACGGGGCCTCTAGGGCAGTACTTC
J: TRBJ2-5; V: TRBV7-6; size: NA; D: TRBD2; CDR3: CASSLVTSGSTGETQYF; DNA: TGTGCCAGCAGCTTAGTCACTAGCGGGAGTACTGGGGAGACCCAGTACTTC
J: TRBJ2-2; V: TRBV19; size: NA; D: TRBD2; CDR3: CASSRGTSGHTGELFF; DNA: TGTGCCAGTAGTCGGGGGACTAGCGGGCACACCGGGGAGCTGTTTTTT
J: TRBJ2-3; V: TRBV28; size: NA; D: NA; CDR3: CASSFGNTQYF; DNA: TGTGCCAGCAGTTTCGGTAATACGCAGTATTTT
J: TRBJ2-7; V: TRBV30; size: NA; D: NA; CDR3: CACHPISGALWYEQYF; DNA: TGTGCCTGCCACCCTATCTCGGGGGCACTTTGGTACGAGCAGTACTTC
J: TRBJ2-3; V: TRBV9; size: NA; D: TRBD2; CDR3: CASSVGGSTTDTQYF; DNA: TGTGCCAGCAGCGTTGGCGGGAGTACCACAGATACGCAGTATTTT
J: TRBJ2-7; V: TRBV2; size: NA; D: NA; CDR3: CASSGLNKYEQYF; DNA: TGTGCCAGCTCAGGATTGAATAAATACGAGCAGTACTTC
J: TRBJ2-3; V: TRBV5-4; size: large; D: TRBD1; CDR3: CASSSEGGAGDTQYF; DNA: TGTGCCAGCAGCTCCGAAGGGGGCGCGGGAGATACGCAGTATTTT
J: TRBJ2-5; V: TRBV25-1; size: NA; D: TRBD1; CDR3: CASSGQGEETQYF; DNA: TGTGCCAGCAGTGGACAGGGGGAAGAGACCCAGTACTTC
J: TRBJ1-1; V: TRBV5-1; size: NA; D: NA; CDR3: CASSLAGANTEAFF; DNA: TGCGCCAGCAGCTTGGCAGGGGCGAACACTGAAGCTTTCTTT
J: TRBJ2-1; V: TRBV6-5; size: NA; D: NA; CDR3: CASRLGLARFEQFF; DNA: TGTGCCAGCAGATTAGGTCTAGCTCGATTTGAGCAGTTCTTC
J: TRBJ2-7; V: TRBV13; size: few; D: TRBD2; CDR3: CASSRRGSGGYEQYF; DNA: TGTGCCAGCAGCCGAAGGGGGAGCGGGGGTTACGAGCAGTACTTC
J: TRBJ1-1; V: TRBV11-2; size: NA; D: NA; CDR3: CAITFRRLNTEAFF; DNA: TGTGCCATCACCTTCAGGCGCTTGAACACTGAAGCTTTCTTT
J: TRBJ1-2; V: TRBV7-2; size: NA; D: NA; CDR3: CASSLAIRGGYTF; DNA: TGTGCCAGCAGCTTAGCCATAAGGGGGGGCTACACCTTC
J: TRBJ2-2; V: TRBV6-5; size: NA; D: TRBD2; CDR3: CASKGLESTGELFF; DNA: TGTGCCTCCAAGGGACTAGAGTCTACCGGGGAGCTGTTTTTT
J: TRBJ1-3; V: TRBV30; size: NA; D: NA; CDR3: CAWSGTANRNTIYF; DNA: TGTGCCTGGAGTGGGACAGCGAACAGAAACACCATATATTTT
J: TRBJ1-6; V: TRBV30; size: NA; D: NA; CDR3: CAGTGNYNSPLHF; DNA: TGTGCCGGCACAGGGAATTATAATTCACCCCTCCACTTT
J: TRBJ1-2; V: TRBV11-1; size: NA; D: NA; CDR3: CADTPLNGYTF; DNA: TGTGCCGACACCCCCTTGAATGGCTACACCTTC
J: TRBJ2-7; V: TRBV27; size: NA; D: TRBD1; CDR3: CASSPGQGIYEQYF; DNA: TGTGCCAGCAGCCCGGGACAGGGAATCTACGAGCAGTACTTC
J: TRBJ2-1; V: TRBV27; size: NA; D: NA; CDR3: CASSPGGPGNEQFF; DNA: TGTGCCAGCAGTCCCGGTGGTCCGGGCAATGAGCAGTTCTTC
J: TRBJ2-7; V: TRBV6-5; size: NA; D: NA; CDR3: CASSWDNYEQYF; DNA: TGTGCCAGCAGCTGGGACAACTACGAGCAGTACTTC
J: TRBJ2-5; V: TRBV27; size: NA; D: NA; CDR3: CASSLGQIQETQYF; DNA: TGTGCCAGCAGTTTAGGGCAGATCCAAGAGACCCAGTACTTC
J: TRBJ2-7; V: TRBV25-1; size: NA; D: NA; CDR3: CASSKIYEQYF; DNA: TGTGCCAGCAGTAAGATCTACGAGCAGTACTTC
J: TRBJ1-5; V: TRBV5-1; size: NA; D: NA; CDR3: CASSLGDESQPQHF; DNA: TGCGCCAGCAGCTTGGGGGACGAGTCTCAGCCCCAGCATTTT
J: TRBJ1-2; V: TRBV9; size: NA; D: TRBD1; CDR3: CASSEEGQGADGYTF; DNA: TGTGCCAGCAGCGAGGAGGGACAGGGGGCGGATGGCTACACCTTC
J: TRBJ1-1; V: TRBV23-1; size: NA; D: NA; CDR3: CASSQSKSFEDTEAFF; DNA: TGCGCCAGCAGTCAATCTAAGTCCTTCGAGGACACTGAAGCTTTCTTT